The rows below give T cell receptor beta chains drawn from one sample of a study of cytomegalovirus exposure and HLA in healthy donors. Using immunoSEQ multiplex PCR, the repertoire was profiled, and TCRdb retains in-frame clones only, with some absent. Of 100,000 to 150,000 clones in the sample, around 78% were seen once. The sequencing sample was made of PBMCs. The receptors derive from a woman between 18 and 29 years old in good health and CMV-seronegative. Both conserved end residues are part of each CDR3. Fields, in order: J gene, clone size, V gene, D gene, CDR3 protein, CDR3 DNA. A D gene is named only where the DNA matches it firmly. Clone size is given for some rows only: seen once, a few or many times, or a class if the clone is expanded.

j_call: TRBJ2-5
clone_size: -
v_call: TRBV2
d_call: TRBD2
cdr3_aa: CASKRSGSRETQYF
cdr3_nt: TGTGCCAGCAAAAGGAGCGGGAGTAGGGAGACCCAGTACTTC

j_call: TRBJ1-5
clone_size: few
v_call: TRBV19
d_call: TRBD1
cdr3_aa: CASRRDRGTYSNQPQHF
cdr3_nt: TGTGCCAGTAGGAGGGACAGGGGAACTTATAGCAATCAGCCCCAGCATTTT

j_call: TRBJ2-3
clone_size: -
v_call: TRBV4-2
d_call: TRBD1
cdr3_aa: CASSHSTGQGAPDTQYF
cdr3_nt: TGTGCCAGCAGCCATTCCACGGGACAGGGGGCTCCAGATACGCAGTATTTT

j_call: TRBJ2-7
clone_size: -
v_call: TRBV5-1
d_call: TRBD1
cdr3_aa: CASSLGTVSSYEQYF
cdr3_nt: TGCGCCAGCAGCCTGGGGACAGTTAGCTCCTACGAGCAGTACTTC

j_call: TRBJ2-1
clone_size: -
v_call: TRBV27
d_call: TRBD2
cdr3_aa: CASRTIAGTRYNEQFF
cdr3_nt: TGTGCCAGCAGAACCATCGCCGGGACTAGATACAATGAGCAGTTCTTC

j_call: TRBJ1-2
clone_size: -
v_call: TRBV7-9
d_call: -
cdr3_aa: CASSLVQGWGLVTF
cdr3_nt: TGTGCCAGCAGCTTAGTCCAGGGCTGGGGTCTAGTCACCTTC

j_call: TRBJ2-1
clone_size: few
v_call: TRBV6-4
d_call: -
cdr3_aa: CASSPTPTDEQFF
cdr3_nt: TGTGCCAGCAGCCCGACTCCAACGGATGAGCAGTTCTTC

j_call: TRBJ2-1
clone_size: -
v_call: TRBV5-1
d_call: -
cdr3_aa: CASSSGMVYNEQFF
cdr3_nt: TGCGCCAGCAGCTCGGGAATGGTCTACAATGAGCAGTTCTTC

j_call: TRBJ2-1
clone_size: -
v_call: TRBV7-2
d_call: -
cdr3_aa: CASSRRVNEQFF
cdr3_nt: TGTGCCAGCAGCCGACGGGTAAATGAGCAGTTCTTC

j_call: TRBJ1-1
clone_size: few
v_call: TRBV6-5
d_call: TRBD1
cdr3_aa: CASTLDRMNTEAFF
cdr3_nt: TGTGCCAGCACCTTGGACAGGATGAACACTGAAGCTTTCTTT

j_call: TRBJ2-1
clone_size: -
v_call: TRBV28
d_call: TRBD1
cdr3_aa: CVTKNRGRKYEQFF
cdr3_nt: TGTGTTACAAAAAACAGGGGGCGGAAATATGAGCAGTTCTTC

j_call: TRBJ1-3
clone_size: -
v_call: TRBV5-4
d_call: TRBD1
cdr3_aa: CASSLHPGQGIFSGNTIYF
cdr3_nt: TGTGCCAGCAGCTTACATCCGGGACAGGGCATTTTCTCTGGAAACACCATATATTTT

j_call: TRBJ1-2
clone_size: -
v_call: TRBV5-5
d_call: -
cdr3_aa: CASSLNSGEAGYTF
cdr3_nt: TGTGCCAGCAGCTTGAATAGCGGCGAGGCCGGCTACACCTTC

j_call: TRBJ2-2
clone_size: once
v_call: TRBV4-1
d_call: -
cdr3_aa: CASSQDGFGELFF
cdr3_nt: TGCGCCAGCAGCCAAGACGGGTTCGGGGAGCTGTTTTTT

j_call: TRBJ2-7
clone_size: -
v_call: TRBV7-8
d_call: -
cdr3_aa: CASSLGSADYEQYF
cdr3_nt: TGTGCCAGCAGCTTAGGATCAGCGGACTACGAGCAGTACTTC

j_call: TRBJ1-3
clone_size: -
v_call: TRBV12-5
d_call: -
cdr3_aa: CASGPLVGPVKTSGNTIYF
cdr3_nt: TGTGCTAGTGGACCCCTTGTGGGCCCCGTTAAGACATCTGGAAACACCATATATTTT

j_call: TRBJ1-4
clone_size: -
v_call: TRBV5-6
d_call: -
cdr3_aa: CASSPDSDRATNEKLFF
cdr3_nt: TGTGCCAGCAGCCCGGACTCCGACCGCGCAACTAATGAAAAACTGTTTTTT

j_call: TRBJ2-3
clone_size: -
v_call: TRBV6-5
d_call: -
cdr3_aa: CASSRSGTNTDTQYF
cdr3_nt: TGTGCCAGCAGTCGGTCCGGGACAAACACAGATACGCAGTATTTT

j_call: TRBJ2-2
clone_size: -
v_call: TRBV30
d_call: TRBD1
cdr3_aa: CAFGGQSGTGELFF
cdr3_nt: TGTGCCTTTGGGGGACAGAGTGGCACCGGGGAGCTGTTTTTT

j_call: TRBJ1-1
clone_size: -
v_call: TRBV19
d_call: TRBD1
cdr3_aa: CATGQEGTEAFF
cdr3_nt: TGTGCCACAGGACAGGAAGGGACTGAAGCTTTCTTT

j_call: TRBJ2-1
clone_size: -
v_call: TRBV7-9
d_call: -
cdr3_aa: CASSPDLAYNEQFF
cdr3_nt: TGTGCCAGCAGTCCGGACTTGGCCTACAATGAGCAGTTCTTC

j_call: TRBJ1-1
clone_size: -
v_call: TRBV2
d_call: -
cdr3_aa: CASSLQFEAFF
cdr3_nt: TGTGCCAGCAGTCTACAGTTTGAAGCTTTCTTT

j_call: TRBJ2-1
clone_size: -
v_call: TRBV30
d_call: -
cdr3_aa: CAWSVRGFEQFF
cdr3_nt: TGTGCCTGGAGTGTAAGAGGGTTTGAGCAGTTCTTC

j_call: TRBJ2-2
clone_size: -
v_call: TRBV7-2
d_call: TRBD1
cdr3_aa: CASSLTGEVGTGELFF
cdr3_nt: TGTGCCAGCAGCTTAACAGGGGAAGTAGGGACCGGGGAGCTGTTTTTT

j_call: TRBJ1-5
clone_size: -
v_call: TRBV7-8
d_call: -
cdr3_aa: CASSLVGDLYNQPQHF
cdr3_nt: TGTGCCAGCAGCTTAGTGGGAGACCTCTACAATCAGCCCCAGCATTTT

j_call: TRBJ2-5
clone_size: -
v_call: TRBV13
d_call: -
cdr3_aa: CASSFYGQGKETQYF
cdr3_nt: TGTGCCAGCAGCTTTTATGGGCAGGGGAAAGAGACCCAGTACTTC

j_call: TRBJ1-1
clone_size: -
v_call: TRBV5-1
d_call: -
cdr3_aa: CASSLVARGNTEAFF
cdr3_nt: TGCGCCAGCAGCTTGGTAGCGCGGGGGAACACTGAAGCTTTCTTT

j_call: TRBJ2-7
clone_size: -
v_call: TRBV11-2
d_call: -
cdr3_aa: CASSLDSSGFSYEQYF
cdr3_nt: TGTGCCAGCAGCTTAGACAGTTCGGGGTTCTCCTACGAGCAGTACTTC

j_call: TRBJ1-2
clone_size: -
v_call: TRBV6-5
d_call: -
cdr3_aa: CASSYSGEALGYTF
cdr3_nt: TGTGCCAGCAGTTACTCCGGGGAGGCGCTTGGCTACACCTTC

j_call: TRBJ2-7
clone_size: -
v_call: TRBV30
d_call: -
cdr3_aa: CAWSEGPQGEQYF
cdr3_nt: TGTGCCTGGAGTGAGGGACCCCAGGGGGAGCAGTACTTC

j_call: TRBJ2-7
clone_size: -
v_call: TRBV19
d_call: -
cdr3_aa: CASSRTPGDEQYF
cdr3_nt: TGTGCCAGTAGTCGAACCCCAGGGGACGAGCAGTACTTC

j_call: TRBJ2-3
clone_size: -
v_call: TRBV7-7
d_call: -
cdr3_aa: CASSLGLAGTDTQYF
cdr3_nt: TGTGCCAGCAGCTTAGGGCTAGCTGGCACAGATACGCAGTATTTT

j_call: TRBJ2-2
clone_size: -
v_call: TRBV29-1
d_call: TRBD1
cdr3_aa: CSVGTGWEVETGELFF
cdr3_nt: TGCAGCGTTGGGACAGGGTGGGAAGTTGAAACCGGGGAGCTGTTTTTT

j_call: TRBJ2-7
clone_size: few
v_call: TRBV6-5
d_call: TRBD2
cdr3_aa: CASRAGGPGEQYF
cdr3_nt: TGTGCCAGCAGGGCGGGAGGGCCGGGGGAGCAGTACTTC

j_call: TRBJ2-7
clone_size: -
v_call: TRBV7-9
d_call: TRBD2
cdr3_aa: CASSGLGEREPYEQYF
cdr3_nt: TGTGCCAGCAGCGGGCTCGGGGAGCGGGAACCCTACGAGCAGTACTTC

j_call: TRBJ1-4
clone_size: -
v_call: TRBV7-8
d_call: -
cdr3_aa: CASSPRTEAFRKLFF
cdr3_nt: TGTGCCAGCAGCCCGCGGACTGAAGCTTTTCGAAAACTGTTTTTT

j_call: TRBJ2-7
clone_size: -
v_call: TRBV6-1
d_call: TRBD1
cdr3_aa: CASSQTGAGEQYF
cdr3_nt: TGTGCCAGCAGTCAGACAGGGGCGGGTGAGCAGTACTTC

j_call: TRBJ1-2
clone_size: once
v_call: TRBV29-1
d_call: -
cdr3_aa: CSVRGIDGYTF
cdr3_nt: TGCAGCGTTAGGGGCATAGATGGCTACACCTTC

j_call: TRBJ1-4
clone_size: -
v_call: TRBV25-1
d_call: -
cdr3_aa: CASSAQGYAGEKLFF
cdr3_nt: TGTGCCAGCAGTGCCCAGGGATACGCGGGGGAAAAACTGTTTTTT

j_call: TRBJ2-5
clone_size: -
v_call: TRBV4-1
d_call: TRBD1
cdr3_aa: CASRSPDREKETQYF
cdr3_nt: TGCGCCAGCAGAAGCCCGGACAGGGAGAAAGAGACCCAGTACTTC

j_call: TRBJ1-1
clone_size: -
v_call: TRBV11-2
d_call: -
cdr3_aa: CASSFQGAEAFF
cdr3_nt: TGTGCCAGCAGCTTCCAGGGCGCTGAAGCTTTCTTT

j_call: TRBJ2-1
clone_size: -
v_call: TRBV13
d_call: TRBD2
cdr3_aa: CASSLEGPLAGGDNEQFF
cdr3_nt: TGTGCCAGCAGCTTGGAGGGTCCCCTAGCGGGAGGGGACAATGAGCAGTTCTTC